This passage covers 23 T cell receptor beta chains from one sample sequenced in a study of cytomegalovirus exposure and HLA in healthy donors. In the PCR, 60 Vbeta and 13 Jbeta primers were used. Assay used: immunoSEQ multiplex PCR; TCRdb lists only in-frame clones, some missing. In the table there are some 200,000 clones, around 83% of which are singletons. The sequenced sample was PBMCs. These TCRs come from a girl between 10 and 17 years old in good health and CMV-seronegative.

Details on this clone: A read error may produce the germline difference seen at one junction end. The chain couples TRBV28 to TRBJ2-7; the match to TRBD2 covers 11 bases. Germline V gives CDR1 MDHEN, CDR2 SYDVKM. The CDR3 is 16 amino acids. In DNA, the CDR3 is TGTGCCAGCAATTTAGCGGGAGGGCTTAGACTCTACGAGCAGTACTTC. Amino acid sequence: CASNLAGGLRLYEQYF. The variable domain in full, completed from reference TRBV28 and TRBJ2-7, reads DVKVTQSSRYLVKRTGEKVFLECVQDMDHENMFWYRQDPGLGLRLIYFSYDVKMKEKGDIPEGYSVSREKKERFSLILESASTNQTSMYLCASNLAGGLRLYEQYFGPGTRLTVT.

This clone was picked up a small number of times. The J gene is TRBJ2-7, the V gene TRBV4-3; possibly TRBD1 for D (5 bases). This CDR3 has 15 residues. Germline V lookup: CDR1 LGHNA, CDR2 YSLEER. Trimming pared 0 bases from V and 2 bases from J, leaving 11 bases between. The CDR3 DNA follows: TGCGCCAGCAGCCAAGATGTTCCAGGGACCTACGAGCAGTACTTC. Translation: CASSQDVPGTYEQYF.

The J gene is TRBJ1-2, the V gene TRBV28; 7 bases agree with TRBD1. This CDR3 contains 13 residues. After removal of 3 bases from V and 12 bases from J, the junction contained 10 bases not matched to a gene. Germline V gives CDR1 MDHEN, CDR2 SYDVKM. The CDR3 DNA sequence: TGTGCCAGCAGTTTTATAAGGGGGCGGAGGAACACCTTC. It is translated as CASSFIRGRRNTF.

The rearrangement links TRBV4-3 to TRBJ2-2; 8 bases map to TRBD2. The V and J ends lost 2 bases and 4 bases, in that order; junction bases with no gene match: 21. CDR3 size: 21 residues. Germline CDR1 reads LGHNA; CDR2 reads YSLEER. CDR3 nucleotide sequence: TGCGCCAGCAGCCAAAGAACGGGAGGGGAGGAGTCAACCAAAAGCACCGGGGAGCTGTTTTTT. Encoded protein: CASSQRTGGEESTKSTGELFF.

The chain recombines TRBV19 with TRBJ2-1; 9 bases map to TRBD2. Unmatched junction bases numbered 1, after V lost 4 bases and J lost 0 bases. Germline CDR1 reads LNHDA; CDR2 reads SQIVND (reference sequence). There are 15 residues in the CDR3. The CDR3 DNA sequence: TGTGCCAGTAGTAGTAGCGGGGGCTCCTACAATGAGCAGTTCTTC. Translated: CASSSSGGSYNEQFF.

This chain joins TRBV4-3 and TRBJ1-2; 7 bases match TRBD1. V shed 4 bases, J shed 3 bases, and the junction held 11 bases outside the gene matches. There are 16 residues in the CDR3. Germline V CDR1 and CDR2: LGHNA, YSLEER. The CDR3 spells CASSRSQTGFDYGYTF. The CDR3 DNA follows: TGCGCCAGCAGCCGTAGTCAGACAGGGTTCGACTATGGCTACACCTTC.

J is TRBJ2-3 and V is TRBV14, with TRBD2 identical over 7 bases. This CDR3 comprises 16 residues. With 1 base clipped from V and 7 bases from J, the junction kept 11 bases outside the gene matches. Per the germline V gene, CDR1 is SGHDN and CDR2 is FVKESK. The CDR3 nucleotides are TGTGCCAGCAGCCAAGTAGGGACTACTCTTGGCAATACGCAGTATTTT. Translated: CASSQVGTTLGNTQYF.

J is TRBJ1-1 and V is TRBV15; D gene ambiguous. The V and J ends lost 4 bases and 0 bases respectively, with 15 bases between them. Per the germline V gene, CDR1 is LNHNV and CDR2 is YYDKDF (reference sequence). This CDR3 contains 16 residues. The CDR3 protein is CATSIDGFSMNTEAFF. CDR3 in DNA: TGTGCCACCAGCATAGACGGGTTTTCCATGAACACTGAAGCTTTCTTT.

The CDR3 is CASSHRRTEDQPQHF. As DNA, the CDR3 is TGCGCCAGCAGCCATCGAAGGACAGAGGATCAGCCCCAGCATTTT. The gene calls are TRBV4-3 and TRBJ1-5; tentatively, D is TRBD1 (6 bases). The CDR3 is 15 amino acids. Germline V gene data show CDR1 as LGHNA and CDR2 as YSLEER. Trimming pared 3 bases from V and 5 bases from J, leaving 14 bases between.

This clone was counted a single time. The CDR3 DNA sequence: TGTGCCAGCAGCTTAGGCCAGGGGTCGCCGCGCTACGAGCAGTACTTC. It translates to CASSLGQGSPRYEQYF. V and J are TRBV11-2 and TRBJ2-7; a weak D match, TRBD1 (6 bases). The CDR3 covers 16 residues. V dropped 1 base and J dropped 3 bases, with 16 bases sitting between them. CDR1 is SGHAT, CDR2 FQNNGV, per germline.

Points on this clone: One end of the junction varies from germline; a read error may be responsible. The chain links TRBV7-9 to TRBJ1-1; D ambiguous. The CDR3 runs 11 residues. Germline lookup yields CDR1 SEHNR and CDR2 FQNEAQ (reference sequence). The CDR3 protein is CSSSRNTEAFF. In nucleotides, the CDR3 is TGTTCCAGCAGCCGTAACACTGAAGCTTTCTTT. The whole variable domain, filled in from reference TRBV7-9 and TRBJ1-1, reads DTGVSQNPRHKITKRGQNVTFRCDPISEHNRLYWYRQTLGQGPEFLTYFQNEAQLEKSRLLSDRFSAERPKGSFSTLEIQRTEQGDSAMYLCSSSRNTEAFFGQGTRLTVV.

In DNA form, the CDR3 reads TGTGCCAGCAGTGGGGGGGTATATGGCTACACCTTC. Residues: CASSGGVYGYTF. V is TRBV25-1 and J is TRBJ1-2, with D possibly being TRBD1 (5 bases). CDR3 length: 12 amino acids. The V gene lost 4 bases and the J gene lost 5 bases, with 8 bases spanning the gap. Germline V lookup: CDR1 MGHDK, CDR2 SYGVNS.

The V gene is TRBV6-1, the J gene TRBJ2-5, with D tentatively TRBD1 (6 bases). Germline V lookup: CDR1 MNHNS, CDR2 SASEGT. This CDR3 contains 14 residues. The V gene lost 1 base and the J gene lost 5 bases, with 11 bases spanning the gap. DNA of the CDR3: TGTGCCAGCAGTGAAGGGCCTGGGGGCGAGACCCAGTACTTC. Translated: CASSEGPGGETQYF.

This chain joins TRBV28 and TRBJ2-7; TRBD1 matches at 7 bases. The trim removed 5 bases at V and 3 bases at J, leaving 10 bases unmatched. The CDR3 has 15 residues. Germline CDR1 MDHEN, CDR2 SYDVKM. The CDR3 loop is CASSLLTGPNYEQYF. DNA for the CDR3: TGTGCCAGCAGTCTATTGACAGGGCCCAACTACGAGCAGTACTTC.

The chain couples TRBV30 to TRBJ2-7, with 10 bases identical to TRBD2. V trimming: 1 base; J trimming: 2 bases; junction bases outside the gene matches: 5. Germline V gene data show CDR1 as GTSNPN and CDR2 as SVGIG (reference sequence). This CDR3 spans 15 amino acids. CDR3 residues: CAWSAKLAGPYEQYF. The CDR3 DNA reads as TGTGCCTGGAGTGCCAAACTAGCGGGGCCCTACGAGCAGTACTTC.

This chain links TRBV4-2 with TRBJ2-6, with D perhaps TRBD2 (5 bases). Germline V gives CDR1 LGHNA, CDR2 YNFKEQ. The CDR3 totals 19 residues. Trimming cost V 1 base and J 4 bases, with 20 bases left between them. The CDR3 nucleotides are TGTGCCAGCAGCCAAGGGCTAGCCGAAGCTCTCCTGGGGGCCAACGTCCTGACTTTC. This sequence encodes CASSQGLAEALLGANVLTF.

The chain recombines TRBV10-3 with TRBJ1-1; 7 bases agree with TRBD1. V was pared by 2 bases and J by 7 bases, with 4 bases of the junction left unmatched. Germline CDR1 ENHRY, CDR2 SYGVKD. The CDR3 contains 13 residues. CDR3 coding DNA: TGTGCCATCAGTGAGGTAACAGGGGTTGAAGCTTTCTTT. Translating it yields CAISEVTGVEAFF.

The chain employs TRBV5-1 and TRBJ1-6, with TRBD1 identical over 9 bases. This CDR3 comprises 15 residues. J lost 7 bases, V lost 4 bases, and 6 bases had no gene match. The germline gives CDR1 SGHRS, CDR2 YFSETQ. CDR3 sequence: CASSPDRGGNSPLHF. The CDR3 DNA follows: TGCGCCAGCAGCCCCGACAGGGGGGGGAATTCACCCCTCCACTTT. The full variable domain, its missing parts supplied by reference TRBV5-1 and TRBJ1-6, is KAGVTQTPRYLIKTRGQQVTLSCSPISGHRSVSWYQQTPGQGLQFLFEYFSETQRNKGNFPGRFSGRQFSNSRSEMNVSTLELGDSALYLCASSPDRGGNSPLHFGNGTRLTVT.

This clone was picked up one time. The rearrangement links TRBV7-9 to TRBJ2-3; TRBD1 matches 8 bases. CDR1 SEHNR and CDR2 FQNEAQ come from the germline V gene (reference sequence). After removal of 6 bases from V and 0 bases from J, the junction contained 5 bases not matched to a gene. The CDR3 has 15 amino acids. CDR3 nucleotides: TGTGCCAGCAGTCCAGGGGGCATGAGCACAGATACGCAGTATTTT. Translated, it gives CASSPGGMSTDTQYF.

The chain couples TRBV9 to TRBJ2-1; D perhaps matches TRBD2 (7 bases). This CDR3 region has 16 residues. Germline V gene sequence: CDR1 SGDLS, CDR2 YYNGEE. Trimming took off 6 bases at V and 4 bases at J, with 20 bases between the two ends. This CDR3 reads CASTPGRGILYNEQFF. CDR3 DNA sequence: TGTGCCAGCACCCCAGGGAGGGGGATATTGTACAATGAGCAGTTCTTC.

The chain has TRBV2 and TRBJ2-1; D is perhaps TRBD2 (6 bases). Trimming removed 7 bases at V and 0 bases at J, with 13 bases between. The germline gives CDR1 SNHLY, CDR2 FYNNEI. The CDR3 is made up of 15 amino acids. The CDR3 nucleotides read TGTGCCAGCATGTCGGGACTTTCCTCCTACAATGAGCAGTTCTTC. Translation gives CASMSGLSSYNEQFF.

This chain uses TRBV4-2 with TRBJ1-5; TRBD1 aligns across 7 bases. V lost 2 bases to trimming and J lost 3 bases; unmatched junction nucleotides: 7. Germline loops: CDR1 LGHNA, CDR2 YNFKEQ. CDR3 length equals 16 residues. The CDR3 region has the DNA TGTGCCAGCAGCCAAACCGGGACAGTAAACAATCAGCCCCAGCATTTT. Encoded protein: CASSQTGTVNNQPQHF.

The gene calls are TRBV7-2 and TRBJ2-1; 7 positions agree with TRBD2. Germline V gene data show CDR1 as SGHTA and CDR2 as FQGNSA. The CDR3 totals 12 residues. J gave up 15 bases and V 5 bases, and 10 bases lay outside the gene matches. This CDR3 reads CASSPFSTSMFF. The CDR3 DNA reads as TGTGCCAGCAGCCCCTTTTCGACTAGCATGTTCTTC.